This TCR beta chain was obtained from a study of regulatory T cells in long-lasting Graves disease. Study outcomes and limitations: Persistent disease samples used TRBV28, TRBJ1-2 and TRBJ2-5 preferentially.

In this sample, this clonotype turned up a few times. No antigen is known for it. The CDR3 is 15 residues long. Germline CDR1 MDHEN, CDR2 SYDVKM. V was trimmed by 5 bases and J by 0 bases, leaving 11 bases between them. Arm-PCR of CDR3 regions with iRepertoire HTBI primers generated TCR beta libraries. TCRdb re-analysed the multiplex PCR reads in MiXCR, keeping a single row per CDR3 protein. This table has a few hundred thousand distinct CDR3 sequences, 15% appearing once. The sample's time point: newly diagnosed GD, antithyroid drugs for less than 3 months. Researchers made the TCR library from RNA that was extracted from PBMCs. The patient group derived from an endocrinology department in Xi'an, China. These data were also filed under a second study, of T cells in Graves' hyperthyroidism and ophthalmopathy. That report adds: A model built on 13 V-J features separated ophthalmopathy from stable hyperthyroidism.

The sample was peripheral blood mononuclear cells (PBMCs), taken at new diagnosis, from a patient treated with antithyroid drugs. This receptor was obtained from a woman aged 40 to 50 with Graves disease. The chain recombines TRBV28 with TRBJ1-5, with no clear D. This CDR3 reads CASSPLDTSNQPQHF. The CDR3 DNA follows: TGTGCCAGCAGTCCCCTTGACACTAGCAATCAGCCCCAGCATTTT.